This T cell receptor beta chain was captured in a study of CXCR3-negative and CXCR3-positive naive CD8 T cells. Overall study results and limits: Memory cells differed in TRBV-TRBJ usage, but naive CXCR3-negative and CXCR3-positive cells had similar usage. Cryopreservation partially decreased CXCR3 expression, and most assays used fresh PBMCs.

Each CD8+ T cell subset was flow-sorted in triplicate. Every sort contained about 310,000 cells. Identification of naive CD8+ T cells rested on CD45RO-CCR7+CD27+CD95- status. Of note for this clonotype: Its antigen remains unidentified.

The germline V gene has CDR1 SQVTM and CDR2 ANQGSEA. The CDR3 covers 14 residues. The TRB libraries of cDNA were built by UMI-labeled 5' RACE. Reprocessing the 5' RACE reads, TCRdb reports a single entry for every CDR3 protein and omits DNA. The data include around 81,000 distinct CDR3 sequences; the top ten clones carry 1.5% to 2%. The specimen sequenced was naive CXCR3- CD8+ T cells from blood. The subset here: CD45RO-CCR7+CD27+CD95- naive CD8+ T cells lacking CXCR3 (TNR3-). This sequence joins TRBV29-1 and TRBJ2-7. The sequence derives from a human donor in good health. Some clones in this sample may be carry-over from other donors' samples. CDR3: CSVERPNLGGEQYF.